These 20 T cell receptor beta chains were all obtained from the same sample, sequenced in a study of T cells in localized non-small cell lung cancer. Using immunoSEQ multiplex PCR, the repertoire was profiled, and TCRdb retains in-frame clones only, with some absent. Of around 26,000 clones listed, around 90% are singletons. The specimen was peripheral blood, collected before any cancer treatment. These receptors all stem from a woman aged 35-75 years with stage I lung adenocarcinoma.

This chain joins TRBV9 and TRBJ1-6, with D maybe TRBD1 (6 bases). Deletions cut 3 bases from V and 5 bases from J, with 12 bases between. CDR1 and CDR2 (germline): SGDLS, YYNGEE. CDR3 length equals 15 residues. The CDR3 DNA follows: TGTGCCAGCAGCGCAGGGACACCTAATAATTCACCCCTCCACTTT. Its protein product is CASSAGTPNNSPLHF.

The V call is TRBV10-1, the J call TRBJ2-3; 8 positions agree with TRBD2. Germline trimming cut 4 bases from V and 1 base from J; bases unmatched to any gene: 4. This CDR3 contains 15 residues. Looked up from germline, CDR1 is WNHNN and CDR2 is SYGVQD (reference sequence). The CDR3 DNA is TGCGCCAGCAGTGCTCCGGGACTAGGCACAGATACGCAGTATTTT. It yields the protein CASSAPGLGTDTQYF.

The rearrangement links TRBV30 to TRBJ1-1; tentative D call: TRBD1 (6 bases). CDR3 length: 12 residues. Germline V gene lookup returns CDR1 GTSNPN and CDR2 SVGIG (reference sequence). Trimming removed 4 bases from V and 3 bases from J, with 9 bases in between. Here the CDR3 reads CAWNREDTEAFF. In DNA, the CDR3 is TGTGCCTGGAACAGGGAGGACACTGAAGCTTTCTTT.

The chain employs TRBV11-2 and TRBJ2-7; TRBD2 matches at 14 bases. With 4 bases clipped from V and 7 bases from J, the junction kept 6 bases outside the gene matches. Germline V lookup: CDR1 SGHAT, CDR2 FQNNGV. The CDR3 is 15 amino acids. This CDR3 is CASSSPGLAGEEQYF. The CDR3 nucleotides read TGTGCCAGCAGCTCGCCGGGACTAGCGGGGGAAGAGCAGTACTTC.

V and J are TRBV2 and TRBJ2-7; D not certain. Germline assignment: CDR1 SNHLY and CDR2 FYNNEI. The CDR3 sequence is 12 residues long. With 2 bases removed from V and 3 bases from J, the gap between germline ends came to 5 bases. In DNA form, the CDR3 reads TGTGCCAGCAGTGAAACGGGCTACGAGCAGTACTTC. Its protein is CASSETGYEQYF.

The V and J genes are TRBV11-2 and TRBJ1-2; possible D gene TRBD1, 5 bases. CDR3 size: 15 residues. The V end was cut by 4 bases, the J end by 8 bases, with 20 bases between. Germline V lookup: CDR1 SGHAT, CDR2 FQNNGV. The CDR3 protein is CASSYFRGEAPGYTF. DNA for the CDR3: TGTGCCAGCAGCTATTTTAGAGGGGAAGCGCCAGGCTACACCTTC.

The rearrangement links TRBV29-1 to TRBJ1-2; no clear D. CDR1 and CDR2 from the germline V gene are SQVTM and ANQGSEA. The CDR3 loop spans 13 amino acids. V was cut by 3 bases and J by 2 bases, with 10 bases left in between. CDR3 coding DNA: TGCAGCGTTGATGATGGGCAGAACTATGGCTACACCTTC. Translation: CSVDDGQNYGYTF.

The chain joins TRBV18 to TRBJ2-2; tentative D call: TRBD2 (5 bases). The V gene lost 3 bases and the J gene lost 5 bases, with 10 bases spanning the gap. CDR3 size: 14 residues. Germline V gene sequence: CDR1 KGHSH, CDR2 LQKENI. The CDR3 reads CASSPIGRTGELFF. CDR3 DNA sequence: TGTGCCAGCTCACCTATAGGGAGAACCGGGGAGCTGTTTTTT.

This clone qualifies as medium-sized. This rearrangement joins TRBV7-9 to TRBJ1-5; D is uncertain. This CDR3 contains 16 residues. CDR1 is SEHNR, CDR2 FQNEAQ, per germline (reference sequence). Trimming took 1 base from V and 0 from J, leaving 10 bases between them. In nucleotides, the CDR3 is TGTGCCAGCAGCTTAGGAGGAGACTATAGCAATCAGCCCCAGCATTTT. It specifies CASSLGGDYSNQPQHF.

This clone was recorded only once. This sequence joins TRBV5-5 and TRBJ2-2, with a possible D match to TRBD2 (6 bases). Germline values: CDR1 SGHKS, CDR2 YYEKEE (reference sequence). The V end lost 5 bases, the J end lost 5 bases, and 10 bases lay between the germline ends. The CDR3 sequence is 13 residues long. CDR3: CASRRDLTGELFF. CDR3 in DNA: TGTGCCAGCAGGAGGGACTTGACCGGGGAGCTGTTTTTT.

V usage is TRBV21-1 and J usage is TRBJ1-5; the table's D call, TRBD1, was not checked against the DNA. TRBV21-1 is flagged as a pseudogene. CDR3 length: 21 residues. In DNA, the CDR3 is TGTGCCAGCAGCAAAAGGGCCGCGGATTCGGACAGACTTTATAGCAATCAGCCCCAGCATTTT. This translates into CASSKRAADSDRLYSNQPQHF.

The chain has TRBV6-6 and TRBJ1-2; D is uncertain. CDR1 is MNHNY, CDR2 SVGAGI, per germline (reference sequence). Trimming took off 2 bases at V and 0 bases at J, with 13 bases between the two ends. CDR3 length equals 16 residues. CDR3: CASSYDQQGSNYGYTF. The CDR3 DNA is TGTGCCAGCAGTTACGACCAACAAGGATCTAACTATGGCTACACCTTC.

V and J are TRBV15 and TRBJ1-5; tentative D call: TRBD1 (5 bases). This CDR3 is 15 amino acids long. CDR1 is LNHNV and CDR2 is YYDKDF in the germline V gene (reference sequence). V shed 0 bases and J shed 2 bases, with 8 bases lying between them. This chain's CDR3 is CATSRDAGGNQPQHF. CDR3 nucleotides: TGTGCCACCAGCAGAGATGCGGGGGGCAATCAGCCCCAGCATTTT.

This chain joins TRBV4-2 and TRBJ2-1; 10 bases are shared with TRBD2. This CDR3 is 17 amino acids long. J lost 6 bases, V lost 0 bases, and 8 bases had no gene match. Germline V gene lookup returns CDR1 LGHNA and CDR2 YNFKEQ. The CDR3 sequence is CASSQDQGTSVGNEQFF. CDR3 DNA: TGTGCCAGCAGCCAAGATCAGGGGACTAGCGTTGGCAATGAGCAGTTCTTC.

The chain carries TRBV30 and TRBJ1-1; a weak D match, TRBD1 (6 bases). With 2 bases removed from V and 1 base from J, the gap between germline ends came to 14 bases. Germline CDR1 GTSNPN, CDR2 SVGIG (reference sequence). There are 15 residues in the CDR3. CDR3 nucleotides: TGTGCCTGGAGTAAACTTTCGACAGGGAACACTGAAGCTTTCTTT. Protein: CAWSKLSTGNTEAFF.

The genes are TRBV5-4 and TRBJ1-1, with a tentative D call TRBD1 (5 bases). CDR3 length equals 14 residues. V was pared by 6 bases and J by 4 bases, with 16 bases between. From germline, CDR1 is SGHNT and CDR2 YYREEE (reference sequence). This CDR3 reads CASMPRGGSTEAFF. Here the CDR3 DNA reads TGTGCCAGCATGCCGAGGGGAGGAAGCACTGAAGCTTTCTTT.

The sample holds one count of this clone. This CDR3 is CASSFEGFSGNTIYF. For the CDR3, the DNA is TGCGCCAGCAGCTTTGAAGGATTCTCTGGAAACACCATATATTTT. V and J are TRBV5-1 and TRBJ1-3; unclear D gene. The germline gives CDR1 SGHRS, CDR2 YFSETQ. Between the trimmed V and J ends, which lost 2 bases and 0 bases, there was a span of 9 bases. The CDR3 covers 15 residues.

In DNA form, the CDR3 reads TGTGCCAGCAGTCGCGGACAGGGCTACGAGCAGTACTTC. Residues: CASSRGQGYEQYF. V is TRBV27 and J is TRBJ2-7; 8 positions agree with TRBD1. CDR3 length equals 13 residues. The junction had 3 bases not matched to a gene; V was cut back by 5 bases and J by 3 bases. The germline V gene encodes CDR1 MNHEY and CDR2 SMNVEV (reference sequence).

This sequence joins TRBV2 and TRBJ1-2, with unresolved D. With 7 bases removed from V and 2 bases from J, the gap between germline ends came to 11 bases. This CDR3 region has 13 residues. CDR1 is SNHLY and CDR2 is FYNNEI in the germline V gene. CDR3 loop: CASTPGPNYGYTF. CDR3 nucleotide sequence: TGTGCCAGCACCCCCGGACCGAACTATGGCTACACCTTC.

This clone occurred once. The chain couples TRBV28 to TRBJ2-1; TRBD2 aligns across 10 bases. V shed 7 bases, J shed 0 bases, and the junction held 3 bases outside the gene matches. The germline CDR1 and CDR2 sequences are MDHEN and SYDVKM. CDR3 size: 15 residues. The CDR3 DNA reads as TGTGCCAGCATTGAGCGGGGGGGCTCCTACAATGAGCAGTTCTTC. Its protein is CASIERGGSYNEQFF.